The source of this T cell receptor (beta chain) is a study of CD8 T cells in ankylosing spondylitis. Researchers built TCR beta libraries using quantitative 5'-RACE with molecular barcodes. TCRdb reprocessed the 5' RACE reads with MiXCR, giving one entry per CDR3 protein. The sample contains about 220,000 distinct CDR3 sequences, more than 9% of which appear only once. Germline V lookup: CDR1 SGHVS, CDR2 FQNEAQ. The CDR3 contains 13 residues. Trimming removed 2 bases from V and 8 bases from J; junction bases left unmatched: 4. Regarding the study as a whole: It was reported that disease-linked clones were significantly enriched in matched ankylosing spondylitis synovial fluid. Within ankylosing spondylitis blood, a TCR beta motif made up of fewer than ten highly homologous variants appeared to be characteristic.

This clonotype has a count of ten or more. What it binds is unknown. This sequence joins TRBV7-8 and TRBJ1-2; 8 bases are shared with TRBD1. The sequence derives from a male donor with ankylosing spondylitis or in good health (not recorded which). The sequenced material came from blood, either unsorted or a sorted T cell fraction (not recorded which). In DNA, the CDR3 is TGTGCCAGCAGCTTACCGGCAGGGGGCGGCTACACCTTC. Its translation is CASSLPAGGGYTF.